This T cell receptor (beta chain) was captured by sequencing in a study of cytomegalovirus exposure and HLA in healthy donors. This clone was counted a single time. CDR1 is SQVTM and CDR2 is ANQGSEA in the germline V gene. V lost 7 bases to trimming and J lost 2 bases, with 10 bases between them. The CDR3 contains 12 residues. 13 Jbeta primers and 60 Vbeta primers were used for the PCR. The repertoire was sequenced with immunoSEQ multiplex PCR; TCRdb's copy has only in-frame clones and lacks some. The sample records under 100,000 clones, around 76% being singletons. Source material: PBMCs. The rearrangement uses TRBV29-1 and TRBJ2-3; D uncertain. This receptor was taken from a man between 18 and 35 years old in good health and CMV-seropositive. CDR3 amino acids: CSGTTYTDTQYF. In DNA, the CDR3 is TGCAGCGGCACTACTTACACAGATACGCAGTATTTT.